Below, 9 T cell receptor beta chains from the same sample are listed, as sequenced in a study of blood T cell repertoires in COVID-19. TCRdb's table, derived via immunoSEQ multiplex PCR, lists solely in-frame clones and lacks some. The sample carries more than 300,000 clones, around 87% recorded once. Material for sequencing was PBMCs or T cells enriched from blood (not recorded which). The receptors were sampled from a man between 35 and 55 years old in a cohort exposed to, infected with or recovered from COVID-19 (not recorded which).

The chain links TRBV4-2 to TRBJ1-6, with TRBD1 identical over 11 bases. J gave up 10 bases and V 4 bases, and 9 bases lay outside the gene matches. This CDR3 contains 16 residues. Germline assignment: CDR1 LGHNA and CDR2 YNFKEQ. CDR3 region: CASSRRTGGAKSPLHF. Written as DNA, the CDR3 is TGTGCCAGCAGCCGACGGACAGGGGGCGCGAAATCACCCCTCCACTTT.

V gene TRBV5-1 combines with J gene TRBJ1-2, with 12 bases that match TRBD1. The germline gives CDR1 SGHRS, CDR2 YFSETQ. Trimming took 5 bases from V and 8 from J; bases not matched to a gene: 16. The CDR3 has 17 amino acids. CDR3 nucleotides: TGCGCCAGCAGGTCCGGGACAGGGGGCTTAGAGGTTCTCGGCTACACCTTC. It is translated as CASRSGTGGLEVLGYTF.

This chain joins TRBV30 and TRBJ1-5, with 8 positions matching TRBD1. CDR1 and CDR2 (germline): GTSNPN, SVGIG (reference sequence). The CDR3 consists of 15 residues. The trim removed 1 base at V and 5 bases at J, leaving 7 bases unmatched. CDR3 region: CAWSDLGQGHQPQHF. CDR3 DNA: TGTGCCTGGAGTGACCTCGGACAGGGTCATCAGCCCCAGCATTTT. The variable domain in full, with the rest retrieved from reference TRBV30 and TRBJ1-5, is SQTIHQWPATLVQPVGSPLSLECTVEGTSNPNLYWYRQAAGRGLQLLFYSVGIGQISSEVPQNLSASRPQDRQFILSSKKLLLSDSGFYLCAWSDLGQGHQPQHFGDGTRLSIL.

Comment on this clone: The same CDR3 also results from other DNA sequences found in this sample. The chain is built from TRBV18 and TRBJ2-3; D remains ambiguous. Germline values: CDR1 KGHSH, CDR2 LQKENI. This CDR3 has 13 residues. Between the trimmed V and J ends, which lost 0 bases and 3 bases, there was a span of 4 bases. CDR3 sequence (DNA): TGTGCCAGCTCACCACCCGGGACAGATACGCAGTATTTT. Translated: CASSPPGTDTQYF.

The chain has TRBV30 and TRBJ1-1; D is uncertain. The CDR3 length is 11 residues. Per germline, CDR1 GTSNPN and CDR2 SVGIG (reference sequence). V shed 5 bases and J shed 10 bases, with 14 bases lying between them. The CDR3 is CAWEIGGLAFF. CDR3 coding DNA: TGTGCCTGGGAAATCGGAGGTCTAGCTTTCTTT.

The chain carries TRBV15 and TRBJ2-5; D is unclear. The CDR3 extends over 14 amino acids. V lost 0 bases and J 5 bases, leaving 10 bases between the germline ends. Per germline, CDR1 LNHNV and CDR2 YYDKDF (reference sequence). CDR3: CATSRDRLLETQYF. CDR3 bases: TGTGCCACCAGCAGAGATCGTCTATTGGAGACCCAGTACTTC.

Details on this clone: With a far larger clone one base away, a read error is the likely cause. The chain carries TRBV11-2 and TRBJ2-1; D is uncertain. Deletions cut 5 bases from V and 8 bases from J, with 7 bases between. This CDR3 region has 11 residues. The germline V gene has CDR1 SGHAT and CDR2 FQNNGV. The CDR3 DNA follows: TGTGCCAGCAGCCCGGTGGATGAGCAGTTCTTC. Its translation: CASSPVDEQFF.

The V gene is TRBV5-1, the J gene TRBJ2-3; 11 nucleotides agree with TRBD2. Per the germline V gene, CDR1 is SGHRS and CDR2 is YFSETQ. CDR3 length equals 16 residues. J gave up 2 bases and V 3 bases, and 5 bases lay outside the gene matches. The CDR3 sequence is CASSYRLAGSTDTQYF. The CDR3 nucleotides read TGCGCCAGCAGCTATAGACTAGCGGGGTCCACAGATACGCAGTATTTT.

This clone was found once. The rearrangement joins TRBV28 to TRBJ1-4; 7 nucleotides match TRBD1. Losses at the gene ends were 2 bases for V and 7 bases for J; bases not matched to a gene: 7. Germline lookup yields CDR1 MDHEN and CDR2 SYDVKM. The CDR3 is made up of 15 amino acids. This chain's CDR3 is CASSLGRGRSEKLFF. The CDR3 DNA follows: TGTGCCAGCAGTTTAGGAAGGGGGCGAAGTGAAAAACTGTTTTTT. The complete variable domain, with remaining parts taken from reference TRBV28 and TRBJ1-4, reads DVKVTQSSRYLVKRTGEKVFLECVQDMDHENMFWYRQDPGLGLRLIYFSYDVKMKEKGDIPEGYSVSREKKERFSLILESASTNQTSMYLCASSLGRGRSEKLFFGSGTQLSVL.